This T cell receptor (beta chain) was identified during a study of CD8 T cells in ankylosing spondylitis. Points on this clonotype: The antigen is undetermined.

One entry per CDR3 protein results from TCRdb running MiXCR on the 5' RACE reads. The table has 250,000 to 350,000 distinct CDR3 sequences, 7% to 9% seen once. Broader study findings: A motif in TCR beta, a set of seven to nine highly homologous variants, appeared characteristic of ankylosing spondylitis blood. Significant enrichment of disease-linked clones was reportedly seen in matched ankylosing spondylitis synovial fluid.

This CDR3 has 14 residues. Trimming took 0 bases from V and 5 from J, leaving 11 bases between them. CDR1 is DFQATT, CDR2 SNEGSKA, per germline (reference sequence). The sequence was collected from a male donor with ankylosing spondylitis. The sample taken for sequencing was blood, either unsorted or a sorted T cell fraction (not recorded which). The chain employs TRBV20-1 and TRBJ1-3; D gene ambiguous. The CDR3 nucleotides read TGCAGTGCTAGAGATCCCGCAGGACGAAACACCATATATTTT. As protein: CSARDPAGRNTIYF.